These T cell receptor beta chains were read from a single sample in a study of cytomegalovirus exposure and HLA in healthy donors. TCRdb keeps only in-frame clones here, not all; method: immunoSEQ multiplex PCR. The sample is made up of about 130,000 clones, and the top ten hold roughly 2% of it. The source material was PBMCs. These receptor sequences come from a woman between 55 and 75 years old in good health and CMV-seronegative. The CDR3 runs from the conserved cysteine through the conserved F or W. Fields, in order: D gene, J gene, V gene, CDR3 DNA, CDR3 protein. The D gene is left open where the match is weak.

>TRBD2|TRBJ2-7|TRBV6-5
TGTGCCAGCAGTTACTCGAGCGGGAGCGACTACGAGCAGTACTTC
CASSYSSGSDYEQYF
>-|TRBJ2-1|TRBV29-1
TGCAGCGCGGGGAAAATTCTCAACAATGAGCAGTTCTTC
CSAGKILNNEQFF
>-|TRBJ2-7|TRBV7-9
TGTGCCAGCAGCTTGGGGGGGCCACAGGACGAGCAGTACTTC
CASSLGGPQDEQYF
>-|TRBJ1-5|TRBV2
TGTGCCAGCAGCGGCAGTCGGACAGCCTTGAGCAATCAGCCCCAGCATTTT
CASSGSRTALSNQPQHF
>TRBD2|TRBJ2-7|TRBV5-1
TGCGCCAGCAGCACCCGACTAGCGGGTATGGGCGAGCAGTACTTC
CASSTRLAGMGEQYF
>-|TRBJ2-4|TRBV28
TGTGCCAGCAGTTTAAGGTCAGGTGTCAGGGACATTCAGTACTTC
CASSLRSGVRDIQYF
>TRBD1|TRBJ2-5|TRBV7-9
TGTGCCAGCAGCTTAGACGGACAGGGGGGGGAGACCCAGTACTTC
CASSLDGQGGETQYF
>-|TRBJ1-1|TRBV5-1
TGCGCCAGCAGCCCGGCGGCAGGGGCGGTGAACACTGAAGCTTTCTTT
CASSPAAGAVNTEAFF
>TRBD2|TRBJ2-3|TRBV4-2
TGTGCCAGCAGCCACCTCCCTCAAGCGGGAGAGACATCAGATACGCAGTATTTT
CASSHLPQAGETSDTQYF
>TRBD1|TRBJ1-2|TRBV27
TGTGCCAGCAGTCCAAAACCAGGGGGCGCTTCTTATGGCTACACCTTC
CASSPKPGGASYGYTF
>TRBD2|TRBJ2-5|TRBV6-4
TGTGCCAGCAGTGCCAATAGCGGGGAGACCCAGTACTTC
CASSANSGETQYF
>-|TRBJ2-2|TRBV9
TGTGCCAGCAGCTTCCGGGGCGGGGAGCTGTTTTTT
CASSFRGGELFF
>-|TRBJ1-5|TRBV6-5
TGTGCCAGCAGTTACTCGAGAAATCAGCCCCAGCATTTT
CASSYSRNQPQHF
>TRBD1|TRBJ1-1|TRBV14
TGTGCCAGCAGCAAAACCAGGGGGCGTCATGAAGTGAACACTGAAGCTTTCTTT
CASSKTRGRHEVNTEAFF
>TRBD1|TRBJ1-2|TRBV5-8
TGTGCCAGCAGCCATGGGACAGGGATCTATGGCTACACCTTC
CASSHGTGIYGYTF
>-|TRBJ2-7|TRBV7-8
TGTGCCAGCAGATACCTTGCCGATTGGGGGCACGAGCAGTACTTC
CASRYLADWGHEQYF
>TRBD1|TRBJ1-1|TRBV5-1
TGCGCCAGCAGCTGGAGGACAGGGGACAACTGGAACCCTGAAGCTTTCTTT
CASSWRTGDNWNPEAFF
>TRBD2|TRBJ2-1|TRBV5-1
TGCGCCAGCAGCCGGTCCGGGACTAGCTCGGCCAATGAGCAGTTCTTC
CASSRSGTSSANEQFF
>-|TRBJ1-5|TRBV6-1
TGTGCCAGCAGTGAAGCCCTGCCGGGGAATCAGCCCCAGCATTTT
CASSEALPGNQPQHF
>-|TRBJ2-1|TRBV6-6
TGTGCCGGTGGAGGGTCCGGGAATGAGCAGTTCTTC
CAGGGSGNEQFF